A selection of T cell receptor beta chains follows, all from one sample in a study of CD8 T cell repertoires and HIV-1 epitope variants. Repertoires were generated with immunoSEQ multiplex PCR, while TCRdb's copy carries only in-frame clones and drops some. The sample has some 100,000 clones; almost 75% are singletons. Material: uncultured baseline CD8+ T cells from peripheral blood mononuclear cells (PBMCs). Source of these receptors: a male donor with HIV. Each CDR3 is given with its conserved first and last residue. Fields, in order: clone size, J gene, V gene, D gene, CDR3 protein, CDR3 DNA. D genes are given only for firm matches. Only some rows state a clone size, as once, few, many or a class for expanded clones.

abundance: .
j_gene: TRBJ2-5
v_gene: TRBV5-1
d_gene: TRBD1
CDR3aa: CASSLAGTGIETQYF
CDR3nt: TGCGCCAGCAGCTTGGCAGGGACAGGGATCGAGACCCAGTACTTC

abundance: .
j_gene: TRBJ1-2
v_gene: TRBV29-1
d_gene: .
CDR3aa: CSVSQRRGDPGYGYTF
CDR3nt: TGCAGCGTTTCCCAAAGGCGTGGGGACCCGGGTTATGGCTACACCTTC

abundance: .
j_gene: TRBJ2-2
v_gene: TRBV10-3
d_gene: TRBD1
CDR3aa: CATDDRGQTGELFF
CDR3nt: TGTGCCACCGACGACAGGGGGCAGACCGGGGAGCTGTTTTTT

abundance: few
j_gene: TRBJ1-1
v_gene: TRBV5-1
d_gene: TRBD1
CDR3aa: CASSAGQGLSMNTEAFF
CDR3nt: TGCGCCAGCAGCGCCGGACAGGGACTCAGTATGAACACTGAAGCTTTCTTT

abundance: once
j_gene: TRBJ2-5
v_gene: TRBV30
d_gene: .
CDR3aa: CAWGAFRETQYF
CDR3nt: TGTGCCTGGGGGGCGTTTAGGGAGACCCAGTACTTC

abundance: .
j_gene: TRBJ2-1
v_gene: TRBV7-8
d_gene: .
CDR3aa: CASSTSTVSYNEQFF
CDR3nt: TGTGCCAGCAGCACTTCTACCGTCTCCTACAATGAGCAGTTCTTC

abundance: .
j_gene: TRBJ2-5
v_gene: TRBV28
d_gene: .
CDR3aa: CASSPYRQDLRETQYF
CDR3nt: TGTGCCAGCAGTCCTTACCGACAGGACTTGCGGGAGACCCAGTACTTC

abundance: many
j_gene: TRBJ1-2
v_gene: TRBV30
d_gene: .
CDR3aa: CAWSPRTGVGGSYGYTF
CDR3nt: TGTGCCTGGAGTCCGAGGACCGGGGTTGGGGGGTCCTATGGCTACACCTTC

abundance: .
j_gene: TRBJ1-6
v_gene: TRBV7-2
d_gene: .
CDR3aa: CASSYRTPYNSPLHF
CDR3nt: TGTGCCAGCAGCTACCGAACTCCCTATAATTCACCCCTCCACTTT

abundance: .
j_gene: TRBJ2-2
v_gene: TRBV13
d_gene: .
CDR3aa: CASSLVTGELFF
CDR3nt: TGTGCCAGCAGCTTAGTCACCGGGGAGCTGTTTTTT

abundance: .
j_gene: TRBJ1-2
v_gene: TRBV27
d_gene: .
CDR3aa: CASSLSGRSNYGYTF
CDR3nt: TGTGCCAGCAGTTTATCCGGCAGATCTAACTATGGCTACACCTTC

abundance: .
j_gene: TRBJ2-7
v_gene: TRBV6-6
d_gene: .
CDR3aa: CASGQGLSYEQYF
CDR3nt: TGTGCCAGCGGGCAGGGTCTCTCCTACGAGCAGTACTTC

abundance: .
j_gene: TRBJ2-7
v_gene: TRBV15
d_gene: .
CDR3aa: CATSRDSRTGGGYGYEQYF
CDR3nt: TGTGCCACCAGCAGAGATAGCCGGACGGGGGGCGGTTATGGCTACGAGCAGTACTTC